Listed below are T cell receptor beta chains from one sample, sequenced in a study of T cell responses to AZD1222 COVID-19 vaccine. The protocol was immunoSEQ multiplex PCR, while the TCRdb copy is restricted to in-frame clones and leaves out a portion. The table shows around 180,000 clones, with 85% to 90% occurring only once. The material sequenced was peripheral blood, taken on day 0 of AZD1222 vaccination. These receptors were obtained from an adult in good health. CDR3s include the opening cysteine and the closing phenylalanine or tryptophan. The D gene is left open where the match is weak. The size of a clone is reported for some rows only, either as once, few or many, or as a class for expanded clones.

d_call j_call v_call clone_size cdr3_aa cdr3_nt
TRBD1 TRBJ1-2 TRBV5-1 NA CASSLNTGGNNYGYTF TGCGCCAGCAGCTTGAACACAGGGGGCAATAACTATGGCTACACCTTC
NA TRBJ2-7 TRBV6-2/TRBV6-3 NA CASSYSPDLAYEQYF TGTGCCAGCAGTTACTCTCCAGACCTAGCCTACGAGCAGTACTTC
NA TRBJ2-2 TRBV19 NA CASSSLAGELFF TGTGCCAGTAGTTCCCTGGCCGGGGAGCTGTTTTTT
NA TRBJ2-1 TRBV7-9 once CASSLVAGSSYNEQFF TGTGCCAGCAGCTTAGTTGCGGGAAGCTCCTACAATGAGCAGTTCTTC
NA TRBJ1-6 TRBV6-1 NA CASSDVSPLHF TGTGCCAGCAGTGACGTCTCACCCCTCCACTTT
NA TRBJ1-6 TRBV2 NA CASRTTGNNSPLHF TGTGCCAGCAGGACAACAGGAAATAATTCACCCCTCCACTTT
TRBD2 TRBJ2-1 TRBV19 NA CASSIRTSGLYNEQFF TGTGCCAGTAGTATAAGGACTAGCGGGTTGTACAATGAGCAGTTCTTC
NA TRBJ2-3 TRBV19 NA CASSSDREGDTQYF TGTGCCAGTAGTAGCGACAGGGAGGGGGATACGCAGTATTTT
NA TRBJ2-7 TRBV6-5 NA CASSYSQGSYEQYF TGTGCCAGCAGTTATTCGCAGGGGTCCTACGAGCAGTACTTC
TRBD1 TRBJ2-1 TRBV7-9 NA CASSRGGGEQFF TGTGCCAGCAGCCGAGGGGGCGGGGAGCAGTTCTTC
TRBD1 TRBJ1-6 TRBV6-5 NA CASSRGQGESPLHF TGTGCCAGCAGCCGGGGACAGGGAGAGTCACCCCTCCACTTT
TRBD2 TRBJ2-7 TRBV5-4 NA CATGASGAYEQYF TGTGCCACGGGGGCTAGCGGGGCCTACGAGCAGTACTTC
TRBD2 TRBJ2-3 TRBV5-1 NA CASIPPGSGGADTQYF TGCGCCAGCATTCCCCCGGGTAGCGGGGGGGCAGATACGCAGTATTTT
NA TRBJ2-1 TRBV9 NA CASSRDGNSYNEQFF TGTGCCAGCAGCCGGGATGGGAACTCCTACAATGAGCAGTTCTTC
NA TRBJ2-3 TRBV4-1 NA CASSPQDSTDTQYF TGCGCCAGCAGCCCCCAGGACAGCACAGATACGCAGTATTTT
TRBD1 TRBJ2-1 TRBV10-3 few CATRGPAHNEQFF TGTGCCACGAGGGGGCCGGCTCACAATGAGCAGTTCTTC
NA TRBJ2-5 TRBV6-2/TRBV6-3 NA CASSYVERGETQYF TGTGCCAGCAGTTACGTGGAGAGAGGAGAGACCCAGTACTTC
TRBD2 TRBJ2-3 TRBV15 NA CATSPLPGLALADTQYF TGTGCCACCAGCCCGCTCCCGGGACTAGCTTTGGCAGATACGCAGTATTTT
TRBD1 TRBJ2-7 TRBV5-1 NA CASSLVRTGSTYEQYF TGCGCCAGCAGCTTGGTCCGGACAGGCTCCACCTACGAGCAGTACTTC
NA TRBJ2-7 TRBV28 NA CASSPSRYEQYF TGTGCCAGCAGTCCCTCTCGGTACGAGCAGTACTTC
NA TRBJ1-3 TRBV7-8 NA CASSSFSAGNTIYF TGTGCCAGCAGCTCGTTTTCCGCTGGAAACACCATATATTTT
NA TRBJ2-7 TRBV7-9 few CASSRGGSGLEQYF TGTGCCAGCAGTCGAGGAGGTTCAGGGCTCGAGCAGTACTTC
TRBD1 TRBJ1-5 TRBV2 NA CASSLGTGPSSSNQPQHF TGTGCCAGCAGTCTCGGGACAGGACCCTCCTCTAGCAATCAGCCCCAGCATTTT
NA TRBJ2-7 TRBV19 NA CASSTLAENSYEQYF TGTGCCAGTAGTACCTTAGCGGAAAACTCCTACGAGCAGTACTTC
NA TRBJ1-6 TRBV19 NA CASTPTDSYNSPLHF TGTGCCAGTACCCCGACTGACAGCTATAATTCACCCCTCCACTTT
TRBD2 TRBJ2-3 TRBV30 NA CAWKIAGDTQYF TGTGCCTGGAAGATAGCGGGAGATACGCAGTATTTT
TRBD1 TRBJ1-2 TRBV5-1 many CASSPNNRGSGYGYTF TGCGCCAGCAGCCCCAACAACAGGGGAAGTGGGTATGGCTACACCTTC
NA TRBJ2-5 TRBV3-1/TRBV3-2 NA CASSQIGGPQETQYF TGTGCCAGCAGCCAAATCGGGGGACCTCAAGAGACCCAGTACTTC
NA TRBJ2-1 TRBV7-2 NA CASSLGGFNEQFF TGTGCCAGCAGCTTAGGCGGGTTCAATGAGCAGTTCTTC
NA TRBJ2-7 TRBV19 NA CASSINILYEQYF TGTGCCAGTAGTATCAACATTCTCTACGAGCAGTACTTC
NA TRBJ1-1 TRBV11-2 NA CASSLSHMNTEAFF TGTGCCAGCAGCTTATCCCACATGAACACTGAAGCTTTCTTT
TRBD2 TRBJ2-5 TRBV10-3 few CATGLVGETQYF TGTGCCACCGGACTAGTGGGAGAGACCCAGTACTTC
NA TRBJ1-2 TRBV2 NA CASSEHPRGNFYGYTF TGTGCCAGCAGTGAACATCCAAGGGGGAACTTCTATGGCTACACCTTC
NA TRBJ2-5 TRBV6-1 NA CASSEGVGPRETQYF TGTGCCAGCAGTGAAGGGGTGGGTCCCCGGGAGACCCAGTACTTC
TRBD1 TRBJ1-2 TRBV30 once CAWNRQGNYGYTF TGTGCCTGGAATCGACAGGGAAACTATGGCTACACCTTC
NA TRBJ1-2 TRBV4-3 NA CASSQDPGFNYGYTF TGCGCCAGCAGCCAAGATCCGGGGTTCAACTATGGCTACACCTTC
NA TRBJ1-6 TRBV6-1 NA CASSEGRALGSPLHF TGTGCCAGCAGTGAAGGTCGGGCGTTGGGTTCACCCCTCCACTTT
NA TRBJ2-5 TRBV19 NA CASSPLSGGQETQYF TGTGCCAGTAGCCCCTTATCCGGGGGCCAAGAGACCCAGTACTTC